This is a list of T cell receptor beta chains from one sample in a study of T cells after yellow fever vaccination. In TCRdb, the 5' RACE reads were re-called with MiXCR into one record per CDR3 protein. There are 250,000 to 300,000 distinct CDR3 sequences in the sample; roughly 5% occur only once, and less than 3.5% lies in the top ten. Source: CD4+ T cells sorted from PBMCs, taken on the day of the yellow fever booster vaccination. Source of these receptors: a man aged 18 to 30 who received the YFV17D yellow fever vaccine. Both conserved end residues are part of each CDR3. Each record gives: J gene, D gene, clone size, V gene, CDR3 protein, CDR3 DNA. A D gene is named only where the DNA matches it firmly. A row's size may be missing; if present it is once, few, many or a size class.

TRBJ2-5,TRBD2,few,TRBV27,CASRITSVQETQYF,TGTGCCAGCAGGATAACTAGCGTCCAAGAGACCCAGTACTTC
TRBJ1-6,-,many,TRBV5-1,CASSNQGHNSPLHF,TGCGCCAGCAGCAATCAGGGGCATAATTCACCCCTCCACTTT
TRBJ2-1,-,many,TRBV4-2,CASSQRPPSDEQFF,TGTGCCAGCAGCCAAAGGCCCCCTAGCGATGAGCAGTTCTTC
TRBJ2-5,-,few,TRBV5-1,CASSLVKAVEETQYF,TGCGCCAGCAGCTTGGTGAAAGCGGTGGAAGAGACCCAGTACTTC
TRBJ1-1,-,-,TRBV4-3,CASSQVGGRFPYTEAFF,TGCGCCAGCAGCCAAGTTGGGGGCAGGTTCCCATACACTGAAGCTTTCTTT
TRBJ2-3,-,many,TRBV5-6,CASSDTGRDTQYF,TGTGCCAGCAGCGACACAGGGAGAGATACGCAGTATTTT
TRBJ2-2,-,many,TRBV7-8,CASSLLLNTGELFF,TGTGCCAGCAGCTTACTCCTGAACACCGGGGAGCTGTTTTTT
TRBJ2-7,TRBD1,-,TRBV20-1,CSARKTGTGGEQYF,TGCAGTGCTAGAAAAACCGGGACAGGGGGTGAGCAGTACTTC
TRBJ2-2,TRBD2,-,TRBV7-2,CASSLGRLAGNTGELFF,TGTGCCAGCAGCTTAGGCCGACTAGCGGGGAACACCGGGGAGCTGTTTTTT
TRBJ1-3,-,many,TRBV7-8,CASSFRASLGGNTIYF,TGTGCCAGCAGCTTCCGGGCCTCCCTAGGGGGAAACACCATATATTTT
TRBJ2-1,TRBD1,-,TRBV7-9,CASSSPPGQGLNEQFF,TGTGCCAGCAGCTCCCCCCCGGGACAGGGGCTAAATGAGCAGTTCTTC
TRBJ1-5,TRBD1,-,TRBV3-1,CASSQWTGTNQPQHF,TGTGCCAGCAGCCAATGGACAGGAACGAATCAGCCCCAGCATTTT
TRBJ2-1,TRBD1,many,TRBV20-1,CSASSPRDRESSEQFF,TGCAGTGCTAGCTCCCCGAGGGACAGGGAGTCTAGTGAGCAGTTCTTC
TRBJ2-2,TRBD1,-,TRBV6-6,CASSYGTGTGELFF,TGTGCCAGCAGTTACGGGACAGGGACCGGGGAGCTGTTTTTT
TRBJ2-4,TRBD2,-,TRBV7-2,CASSPQGSGGNIQHF,TGTGCCAGCAGCCCACAAGGTAGCGGGGGAAACATTCAGCACTTC
TRBJ2-4,-,few,TRBV20-1,CSARMTKNIQYF,TGCAGTGCACGTATGACCAAAAACATTCAGTACTTC
TRBJ1-6,-,few,TRBV30,CACRQAVSYNSPLHF,TGTGCCTGCAGACAGGCCGTCTCCTATAATTCACCCCTCCACTTT
TRBJ1-2,-,few,TRBV7-2,CASSSTGIGGYTF,TGTGCCAGCAGCTCAACAGGGATTGGCGGCTACACCTTC
TRBJ1-1,-,-,TRBV10-3,CATNFAGKVNTEAFF,TGTGCCACCAACTTCGCAGGGAAAGTGAACACTGAAGCTTTCTTT
TRBJ1-1,-,-,TRBV20-1,CSARWERRAEAFF,TGCAGTGCTAGGTGGGAAAGGAGGGCTGAAGCTTTCTTT
TRBJ2-7,-,few,TRBV5-4,CASRQGYYEQYF,TGTGCCAGCAGACAGGGATACTACGAGCAGTACTTC
TRBJ2-3,-,few,TRBV15,CATSREQAWEDTDTQYF,TGTGCCACCAGCAGAGAGCAAGCCTGGGAAGATACAGATACGCAGTATTTT
TRBJ2-3,TRBD2,many,TRBV5-1,CASSPSTSGGTDTQYF,TGCGCCAGCAGCCCCTCAACTAGCGGGGGCACAGATACGCAGTATTTT
TRBJ2-3,TRBD1,-,TRBV5-1,CASSWRTGQFTDTQYF,TGCGCCAGCAGCTGGCGTACGGGACAGTTCACAGATACGCAGTATTTT
TRBJ1-1,-,few,TRBV5-1,CASSSLAGLNTEAFF,TGCGCCAGCAGCTCTCTCGCGGGACTGAACACTGAAGCTTTCTTT
TRBJ2-3,-,few,TRBV28,CASSLLANTDTQYF,TGTGCCAGCAGTTTACTAGCAAACACAGATACGCAGTATTTT
TRBJ2-2,-,many,TRBV5-1,CASLRSGTNTGELFF,TGCGCCAGCTTACGGTCGGGGACGAACACCGGGGAGCTGTTTTTT
TRBJ2-3,TRBD2,-,TRBV11-2,CASRPAGGGASTDTQYF,TGTGCCAGCAGACCTGCGGGCGGGGGGGCTAGCACAGATACGCAGTATTTT
TRBJ1-1,TRBD1,few,TRBV12-3/TRBV12-4,CASRPHHRGNTEAFF,TGTGCCAGCAGACCACACCACAGGGGGAACACTGAAGCTTTCTTT
TRBJ2-3,-,-,TRBV24-1,CATSDTRQSSTDTQYF,TGTGCCACCAGTGATACCCGACAGTCTAGCACAGATACGCAGTATTTT
TRBJ2-3,-,few,TRBV4-2,CASSQDQGIDTQYF,TGTGCCAGCAGCCAAGATCAGGGTATAGATACGCAGTATTTT
TRBJ2-3,TRBD2,many,TRBV7-2,CASSLVAGGGDTQYF,TGTGCCAGCAGCTTAGTTGCCGGGGGGGGAGATACGCAGTATTTT